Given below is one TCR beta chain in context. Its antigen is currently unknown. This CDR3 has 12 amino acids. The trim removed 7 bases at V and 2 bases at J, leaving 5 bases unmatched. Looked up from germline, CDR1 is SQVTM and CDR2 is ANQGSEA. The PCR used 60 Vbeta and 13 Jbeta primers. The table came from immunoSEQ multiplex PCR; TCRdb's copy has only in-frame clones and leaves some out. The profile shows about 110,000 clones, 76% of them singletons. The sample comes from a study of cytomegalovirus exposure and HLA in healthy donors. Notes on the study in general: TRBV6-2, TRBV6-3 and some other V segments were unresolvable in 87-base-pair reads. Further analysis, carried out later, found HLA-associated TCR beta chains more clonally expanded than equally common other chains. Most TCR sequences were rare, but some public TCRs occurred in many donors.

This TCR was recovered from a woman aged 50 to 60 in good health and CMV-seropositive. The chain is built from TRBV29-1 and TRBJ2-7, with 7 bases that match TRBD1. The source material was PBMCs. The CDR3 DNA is TGCAGCGCCGGGACAGAAACCTACGAGCAGTACTTC. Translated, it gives CSAGTETYEQYF.